This section outlines one TCR beta chain sequence together with its context. Selected positively for CCR7 and CD45RO-negative, naive CD8 cells excluded terminally differentiated effector memory CD45RA+ cells. TCRdb's copy holds only in-frame clones and misses some; the assay was immunoSEQ multiplex PCR. Of about 580,000 clones in the sample, 95% to 98% are singletons; the top ten hold approximately 0.3%. The data originate from a study of shared clonotypes between healthy human individuals. This CDR3 is 13 amino acids long. V gave up 6 bases and J gave up 7 bases, with 16 bases separating them. Germline V gene data show CDR1 as MNHEY and CDR2 as SVGAGI.

This clonotype originated in a man under 40 in good health. Source material: naive CD8+ T cells sorted from blood. The rearrangement uses TRBV6-5 and TRBJ2-7; D is perhaps TRBD2 (6 bases). The CDR3 DNA follows: TGTGCCAGCAGAACCGGGACTGGAGGGGAGCAGTACTTC. This codes for CASRTGTGGEQYF.